Listed here are 27 T cell receptor beta chains from one sample, sequenced in a study of blood T cells in healthy people across ages. A J-beta primer mix and a sample-barcoded 5' primer were used in a second PCR of roughly 6 to 11 cycles. Each CDR3 protein gets one entry after TCRdb re-called the 5' RACE reads with MiXCR. The sample lists about 380,000 distinct CDR3 sequences, 50% to 60% occurring once. The sample comprised blood. Every receptor here comes from a man aged 60-69 years in good health.

V is TRBV5-1 and J is TRBJ2-5; the match to TRBD2 covers 10 bases. J lost 1 base, V lost 9 bases, and 6 bases had no gene match. Germline V gene sequence: CDR1 SGHRS, CDR2 YFSETQ. The CDR3 spans 14 residues. The CDR3 sequence is CATSTSGPQETQYF. CDR3 nucleotide sequence: TGCGCCACCTCGACTAGCGGGCCCCAAGAGACCCAGTACTTC.

This clonotype was seen once. The V call is TRBV20-1, the J call TRBJ2-7, with TRBD2 identical over 8 bases. The CDR3 contains 16 residues. The germline CDR1 and CDR2 sequences are DFQATT and SNEGSKA (reference sequence). V lost 1 base, J lost 4 bases, and 12 bases stayed unmatched. The CDR3 DNA follows: TGCAGTGCTAGAGCCCATTCACTAGCGGTACAATACGAGCAGTACTTC. Protein sequence: CSARAHSLAVQYEQYF.

The CDR3 sequence is CASSVPPSEGGNEKLFF. The CDR3 DNA reads TGTGCCAGCAGCGTCCCCCCCTCAGAAGGGGGTAATGAAAAACTGTTTTTT. The rearrangement links TRBV5-5 to TRBJ1-4, with D perhaps TRBD1 (6 bases). Germline-derived CDR1 and CDR2 are SGHKS and YYEKEE (reference sequence). CDR3 size: 17 residues. With 4 bases removed from V and 4 bases from J, the gap between germline ends came to 20 bases.

This chain connects TRBV9 to TRBJ2-1; TRBD1 might be the D (6 bases). The J call may be mistaken, given a closer DNA end match to TRBJ2-7. Germline values: CDR1 SGDLS, CDR2 YYNGEE. This CDR3 contains 15 residues. This chain's CDR3 is CASSVPDSRNNEQYF. CDR3 nucleotide sequence: TGTGCCAGCAGCGTTCCGGACAGTAGAAACAATGAGCAGTACTTC.

V and J are TRBV28 and TRBJ2-5; 10 nucleotides agree with TRBD1. V shed 11 bases and J 5 bases; nucleotides not matched to a gene: 14. The CDR3 contains 15 residues. CDR1 and CDR2 (germline): MDHEN, SYDVKM. The CDR3 DNA reads as TGTGCCGCAGGGGGAGCGGGACAGGGGTCGGAGACCCAGTACTTC. This translates into CAAGGAGQGSETQYF. Filled out from reference TRBV28 and TRBJ2-5, the complete variable domain reads DVKVTQSSRYLVKRTGEKVFLECVQDMDHENMFWYRQDPGLGLRLIYFSYDVKMKEKGDIPEGYSVSREKKERFSLILESASTNQTSMYLCAAGGAGQGSETQYFGPGTRLLVL.

The rearrangement links TRBV27 to TRBJ2-7, with 7 bases that match TRBD1. J was trimmed by 0 bases and V by 10 bases; bases with no gene match: 6. The CDR3 has 13 amino acids. The germline V gene has CDR1 MNHEY and CDR2 SMNVEV (reference sequence). CDR3 DNA sequence: TGTGCCACCATCGGGACAGACTCCTACGAGCAGTACTTC. Translating it yields CATIGTDSYEQYF.

The V gene is TRBV27, the J gene TRBJ2-1; TRBD2 is a possible D gene (6 bases). The V gene lost 4 bases and the J gene lost 4 bases, with 8 bases spanning the gap. CDR3 length equals 13 residues. CDR1 is MNHEY, CDR2 SMNVEV, per germline (reference sequence). The CDR3, as DNA: TGTGCCAGCAGTTCGGGAGTGTACAATGAGCAGTTCTTC. This encodes CASSSGVYNEQFF.

This clonotype came up a few times. The J gene is TRBJ2-7, the V gene TRBV28; D is uncertain. There are 15 residues in the CDR3. Trimming pared 8 bases from V and 3 bases from J, leaving 20 bases between. CDR1 and CDR2 (germline): MDHEN, SYDVKM. The CDR3 DNA reads TGTGCCAGCGGGGAAGAAGGCCGAGCCATCTACGAGCAGTACTTC. Protein product: CASGEEGRAIYEQYF. The complete variable domain, with remaining parts taken from reference TRBV28 and TRBJ2-7, reads DVKVTQSSRYLVKRTGEKVFLECVQDMDHENMFWYRQDPGLGLRLIYFSYDVKMKEKGDIPEGYSVSREKKERFSLILESASTNQTSMYLCASGEEGRAIYEQYFGPGTRLTVT.

The rearrangement joins TRBV5-5 to TRBJ1-5; 8 bases align to TRBD1. The V segment lost 2 bases and the J segment 1 base; nucleotides outside the gene matches: 8. This CDR3 region has 17 residues. CDR1 is SGHKS, CDR2 YYEKEE, per germline (reference sequence). The CDR3 loop reads CASSLQTGGRSNQPQHF. The CDR3 nucleotides read TGTGCCAGCAGCTTACAAACAGGGGGGAGAAGCAATCAGCCCCAGCATTTT.

On this clonotype itself: A much bigger clone sits one base away, suggesting this may be a read error. Since the CDR3 does not end with the conserved phenylalanine or tryptophan, this likely comes from a read error. The genes are TRBV20-1 and TRBJ2-4; 7 bases fit TRBD2. The J segment lost 7 bases and the V segment lost 5 bases, leaving 11 bases of the junction unmatched. Germline V lookup: CDR1 DFQATT, CDR2 SNEGSKA (reference sequence). The CDR3 covers 14 residues. The CDR3 DNA is TGCAGTGCTGCCCCTAGGCGGGGGAGGAACATTCAGTACCTC. Amino acid sequence: CSAAPRRGRNIQYL.

A few counts support this clonotype. The chain carries TRBV11-3 and TRBJ2-7, with 11 bases matching TRBD2. V shed 5 bases, J shed 6 bases, and the junction held 3 bases outside the gene matches. Germline loops: CDR1 SGHNT, CDR2 YENEEA. CDR3 size: 13 residues. The CDR3 spells CASSPGTSGEQYF. In nucleotides, the CDR3 is TGTGCCAGCAGCCCCGGGACTAGCGGCGAGCAGTACTTC.

This clonotype occurred a few times. J is TRBJ2-5 and V is TRBV6-5; 9 bases agree with TRBD1. V shed 2 bases and J 5 bases; nucleotides not matched to a gene: 12. CDR3 size: 17 residues. The V gene's germline CDR1 is MNHEY and CDR2 SVGAGI. Written as DNA, the CDR3 is TGTGCCAGCAGTTACCAAAGGGACAGGGTGCTCGGGGAGACCCAGTACTTC. Translating gives CASSYQRDRVLGETQYF.

The rearrangement joins TRBV7-9 to TRBJ2-4, with D uncertain. The end of the DNA aligns better with TRBJ2-5, so the J call may be wrong. The CDR3 runs to 12 residues. CDR1 and CDR2 (germline): SEHNR, FQNEAQ (reference sequence). As DNA, the CDR3 is TGTGCCAGCAGCGATGGCCCTTCGACCCAGTACTTC. Translating it yields CASSDGPSTQYF.

V is TRBV2 and J is TRBJ2-3; D is possibly TRBD2 (6 bases). Germline values: CDR1 SNHLY, CDR2 FYNNEI. Trimming removed 6 bases from V and 6 bases from J, with 10 bases in between. This CDR3 comprises 12 residues. The CDR3 nucleotides read TGTGCCAGCAGGACGCTAGCGGATACGCAGTATTTT. It codes for CASRTLADTQYF. Filled out from reference TRBV2 and TRBJ2-3, the complete variable domain reads EPEVTQTPSHQVTQMGQEVILRCVPISNHLYFYWYRQILGQKVEFLVSFYNNEISEKSEIFDDQFSVERPDGSNFTLKIRSTKLEDSAMYFCASRTLADTQYFGPGTRLTVL.

This clonotype was recorded only once. This rearrangement joins TRBV20-1 to TRBJ2-6; 10 nucleotides match TRBD2. The V gene's germline CDR1 is DFQATT and CDR2 SNEGSKA (reference sequence). This CDR3 contains 17 residues. V dropped 1 base and J dropped 1; count of bases not matched to a gene: 4. In DNA, the CDR3 is TGCAGTGCTAGAGGGGCTAGCGGGGGATCTGGGGCCAACGTCCTGACTTTC. Translated, it gives CSARGASGGSGANVLTF.

In DNA form, the CDR3 reads TGCAGTGCTAATATCCCAGGGACCAATGAGCAGTTCTTC. This codes for CSANIPGTNEQFF. This chain links TRBV20-1 with TRBJ2-1; D is perhaps TRBD1 or TRBD2 (5 bases each). CDR3 length: 13 amino acids. Germline CDR1 DFQATT, CDR2 SNEGSKA (reference sequence). Trimming removed 4 bases at V and 6 bases at J, with 13 bases between.

V gene TRBV6-5 combines with J gene TRBJ2-7; 9 positions agree with TRBD2. The length of the CDR3 is 15 residues. V trimming: 2 bases; J trimming: 7 bases; junction bases outside the gene matches: 9. Germline V gene data show CDR1 as MNHEY and CDR2 as SVGAGI. In nucleotides, the CDR3 is TGTGCCAGCAGTTACGGGTCTAGCGGGGCTCGGGAGCAGTACTTC. Its protein product is CASSYGSSGAREQYF.

The CDR3 DNA reads TGCAGTGCTAGAGCTTCGGTGCGTGAGCAGTTCTTC. This gives the protein CSARASVREQFF. V usage is TRBV20-1 and J usage is TRBJ2-1; D call uncertain. CDR1 and CDR2 (germline): DFQATT, SNEGSKA (reference sequence). CDR3 length equals 12 residues. Trimming shortened V by 1 base and J by 9 bases, and 10 bases separated the two germline ends.

The sample holds a few counts of this clonotype. The chain is built from TRBV3-1 and TRBJ2-1; TRBD2 matches 8 bases. V was clipped by 0 bases and J by 14 bases; unmatched bases: 9. The germline CDR1 and CDR2 sequences are LGHDT and YNNKEL (reference sequence). The CDR3 spans 14 residues. In DNA form, the CDR3 reads TGTGCCAGCAGCCAAGAAGGGGCGGGGGGTAAGGAGTTCTTC. Translation gives CASSQEGAGGKEFF.

This chain links TRBV24-1 with TRBJ2-4; 10 nucleotides align to TRBD2. CDR1 and CDR2 (germline): KGHDR, SFDVKD. This CDR3 has 17 residues. Trimming cost V 5 bases and J 0 bases; bases outside gene matches: 6. The CDR3 protein is CATSVAGGRLAKNIQYF. The CDR3 nucleotides read TGTGCCACCAGTGTAGCGGGGGGAAGGCTAGCCAAAAACATTCAGTACTTC.

This sequence joins TRBV12-3 or TRBV12-4 and TRBJ2-4; D possibly corresponds to TRBD2 (6 bases). The end of the DNA is better explained by TRBJ2-7, so the J call may be wrong. The CDR3 is 14 amino acids. The CDR3, as DNA: TGTGCCAGCAGTTTTTGGGGGGATGCCTACGAGCAGTACTTC. Translation gives CASSFWGDAYEQYF.

This chain links TRBV20-1 with TRBJ2-3, with 9 bases lining up with TRBD2. Germline values: CDR1 DFQATT, CDR2 SNEGSKA (reference sequence). The CDR3 is 18 amino acids. The ends lost 8 bases at V and 3 bases at J; junction bases unmatched: 21. The CDR3 reads CSSPMRVSGREGTDTQYF. CDR3 nucleotides: TGCAGTTCTCCCATGCGAGTTAGCGGGAGAGAGGGGACAGATACGCAGTATTTT.

The chain couples TRBV5-1 to TRBJ2-7; 11 nucleotides align to TRBD2. Unmatched junction bases numbered 5, after V lost 4 bases and J lost 5 bases. The CDR3 length is 14 residues. Germline CDR1 SGHRS, CDR2 YFSETQ. DNA of the CDR3: TGCGCCAGCAGCCCGACTAGCGGGAACGACGAGCAGTACTTC. Translation: CASSPTSGNDEQYF.

With respect to this clonotype: It may be a read error: a sequence one base away is much more abundant. The gene calls are TRBV14 and TRBJ2-5; D might be TRBD2 (5 bases). The germline CDR1 and CDR2 sequences are SGHDN and FVKESK. There are 15 residues in the CDR3. V lost 4 bases and J lost 4, with 16 bases in between. Here the CDR3 DNA reads TGTGCCAGCAGCCGGATAGCGAGAGGACGAGAGACCCAGTACTTC. It codes for CASSRIARGRETQYF.

This chain uses TRBV12-3 or TRBV12-4 with TRBJ1-6; D possibly corresponds to TRBD1 (5 bases). The length of the CDR3 is 13 residues. Between the trimmed V and J ends, which lost 6 bases and 11 bases, there was a span of 14 bases. The CDR3 protein is CASREQGTTPLHF. Here the CDR3 DNA reads TGTGCCAGCAGAGAGCAAGGGACTACACCCCTCCACTTT.

The chain recombines TRBV4-1 with TRBJ2-1; 9 bases map to TRBD2. Germline-derived CDR1 and CDR2 are MGHRA and YSYEKL. The length of the CDR3 is 17 residues. V lost 0 bases to trimming and J lost 6 bases; unmatched junction nucleotides: 9. The CDR3 here is CASSQDLGGGARNEQFF. CDR3 nucleotide sequence: TGCGCCAGCAGCCAAGATTTAGGCGGGGGGGCTCGCAATGAGCAGTTCTTC.

The V call is TRBV6-6, the J call TRBJ2-2, with a weak D call TRBD1 (6 bases). Germline V gene lookup returns CDR1 MNHNY and CDR2 SVGAGI (reference sequence). The CDR3 is 16 residues long. V was shortened by 5 bases and J by 4 bases, with 17 bases between the two germline ends. This CDR3 is CASSPYGGDLTGELFF. The CDR3 nucleotides are TGTGCCAGCAGTCCCTATGGGGGCGATCTCACCGGGGAGCTGTTTTTT.